The 15 T cell receptor beta chains listed next were all sequenced from one sample in a study of T cell changes during pregnancy in multiple sclerosis. Clones were read by immunoSEQ multiplex PCR, and TCRdb kept only the in-frame ones, dropping some. The table lists fewer than 75,000 clones, around 90% of them singletons. The sequencing used peripheral blood, collected in the first trimester of pregnancy. The receptor set was obtained from a female donor with multiple sclerosis, enrolled in a pregnancy study.

V usage is TRBV9 and J usage is TRBJ2-3, with 8 bases aligning to TRBD2. The J segment lost 2 bases and the V segment lost 0 bases, leaving 5 bases of the junction unmatched. Germline assignment: CDR1 SGDLS and CDR2 YYNGEE. The CDR3 has 16 amino acids. The CDR3 DNA is TGTGCCAGCAGCGTAGATCCGGGGGGGCTCACAGATACGCAGTATTTT. Its translation: CASSVDPGGLTDTQYF.

This clone has a single count. The gene calls are TRBV10-3 and TRBJ1-5; D perhaps matches TRBD1 (5 bases). V lost 3 bases, J lost 1 base, and 10 bases lay in between. CDR3 length equals 15 residues. Germline lookup yields CDR1 ENHRY and CDR2 SYGVKD. CDR3: CAISEGRGSNQPQHF. Here the CDR3 DNA reads TGTGCCATCAGTGAAGGGCGGGGGAGCAATCAGCCCCAGCATTTT.

This clone was seen a handful of times. The chain couples TRBV19 to TRBJ1-2; 7 bases match TRBD1. From germline, CDR1 is LNHDA and CDR2 SQIVND (reference sequence). Losses at the gene ends were 3 bases for V and 3 bases for J; bases not matched to a gene: 1. There are 13 residues in the CDR3. The CDR3 DNA is TGTGCCAGTAGTATCACAGGGGACTATGGCTACACCTTC. This gives the protein CASSITGDYGYTF.

The chain links TRBV4-1 to TRBJ2-7, with D maybe TRBD1 (6 bases). Germline-derived CDR1 and CDR2 are MGHRA and YSYEKL. Trimming removed 4 bases from V and 4 bases from J, with 17 bases in between. The CDR3 is made up of 15 amino acids. CDR3 loop: CASSPPGHMWYEQYF. CDR3 coding DNA: TGCGCCAGCAGCCCACCGGGACACATGTGGTACGAGCAGTACTTC.

The chain has TRBV9 and TRBJ2-7; 9 nucleotides line up with TRBD2. The CDR3 extends over 15 amino acids. Germline loops: CDR1 SGDLS, CDR2 YYNGEE. With V trimmed by 0 bases and J by 3 bases, 4 bases remained unmatched. The CDR3 reads CASSVGGSGSYEQYF. In DNA, the CDR3 is TGTGCCAGCAGCGTAGGGGGTAGCGGGAGCTACGAGCAGTACTTC.

The J gene is TRBJ2-2, the V gene TRBV6-4; 12 positions agree with TRBD1. From germline, CDR1 is MRHNA and CDR2 SNTAGT. V dropped 0 bases and J dropped 6; count of bases not matched to a gene: 5. The CDR3 runs to 17 residues. The CDR3 region has the DNA TGTGCCAGCAGTGACTCGGGACAGGGGGCAGATCCCGGGGAGCTGTTTTTT. Residues: CASSDSGQGADPGELFF.

The V call is TRBV7-9, the J call TRBJ2-1, with 7 nucleotides matching TRBD2. Trimming removed 4 bases from V and 3 bases from J; junction bases left unmatched: 3. The germline V gene has CDR1 SEHNR and CDR2 FQNEAQ (reference sequence). The CDR3 totals 14 residues. CDR3 bases: TGTGCCAGCAGCTCTAGCGGATACTACAATGAGCAGTTCTTC. This codes for CASSSSGYYNEQFF. The complete variable domain, with remaining parts taken from reference TRBV7-9 and TRBJ2-1, reads DTGVSQNPRHKITKRGQNVTFRCDPISEHNRLYWYRQTLGQGPEFLTYFQNEAQLEKSRLLSDRFSAERPKGSFSTLEIQRTEQGDSAMYLCASSSSGYYNEQFFGPGTRLTVL.

The chain has TRBV15 and TRBJ2-3, with D perhaps matching TRBD1 (6 bases). CDR1 is LNHNV, CDR2 YYDKDF, per germline (reference sequence). The CDR3 consists of 16 residues. V was pared by 3 bases and J by 0 bases, with 13 bases between. The CDR3 nucleotides are TGTGCCACCAGCAGGCCCCGGGACATCAGCACAGATACGCAGTATTTT. It is translated as CATSRPRDISTDTQYF.

The V and J genes are TRBV28 and TRBJ1-1, with TRBD1 identical over 9 bases. This CDR3 region has 15 residues. The ends lost 6 bases at V and 4 bases at J; junction bases unmatched: 9. Germline-derived CDR1 and CDR2 are MDHEN and SYDVKM. The CDR3 region has the DNA TGTGCCAGCAGACGATCACAGGGGGCTTTCACTGAAGCTTTCTTT. Protein product: CASRRSQGAFTEAFF.

V is TRBV19 and J is TRBJ1-3; 7 bases align to TRBD1. V trimming: 7 bases; J trimming: 4 bases; junction bases outside the gene matches: 10. Germline V CDR1 and CDR2: LNHDA, SQIVND (reference sequence). The CDR3 has 15 amino acids. This chain's CDR3 is CASTGTVRPGNTIYF. CDR3 bases: TGTGCCAGTACGGGGACAGTCCGGCCGGGAAACACCATATATTTT.

The chain recombines TRBV6-1 with TRBJ2-6; 7 positions agree with TRBD2. V shed 4 bases and J 4 bases; nucleotides not matched to a gene: 13. CDR1 and CDR2 from the germline V gene are MNHNS and SASEGT. The CDR3 is 18 amino acids. The CDR3 DNA reads as TGTGCCAGCAGTGCACGGGGGGTGGCACGCGGAGGGGCCAACGTCCTGACTTTC. It encodes CASSARGVARGGANVLTF.

The gene calls are TRBV18 and TRBJ1-4; 8 positions match TRBD1. CDR3 size: 15 residues. Germline values: CDR1 KGHSH, CDR2 LQKENI. The trim removed 2 bases at V and 7 bases at J, leaving 6 bases unmatched. DNA of the CDR3: TGTGCCAGCTCACCAAGGACAGGGAGGAGTGAAAAACTGTTTTTT. Its translation: CASSPRTGRSEKLFF.

This clone has just one count. The chain couples TRBV11-2 to TRBJ2-1; TRBD2 agrees at 10 bases. V was pared by 0 bases and J by 7 bases, with 12 bases of the junction left unmatched. Germline lookup yields CDR1 SGHAT and CDR2 FQNNGV. CDR3 length: 18 amino acids. In nucleotides, the CDR3 is TGTGCCAGCAGCTTAGATTTGCGAGCGGGAGGGAAATGGAATGAGCAGTTCTTC. Translated: CASSLDLRAGGKWNEQFF.

This chain uses TRBV4-2 with TRBJ2-3; 9 nucleotides agree with TRBD2. Trimming cost V 1 base and J 4 bases; bases outside gene matches: 3. The CDR3 contains 15 residues. Germline-derived CDR1 and CDR2 are LGHNA and YNFKEQ. The CDR3 here is CASSQVAGEADTQYF. In DNA form, the CDR3 reads TGTGCCAGCAGCCAAGTAGCGGGAGAGGCAGATACGCAGTATTTT.

V and J are TRBV10-3 and TRBJ2-7, with TRBD2 matching 12 bases. Germline-derived CDR1 and CDR2 are ENHRY and SYGVKD. The CDR3 length is 14 residues. V was pared by 7 bases and J by 6 bases, with 7 bases of the junction left unmatched. This CDR3 reads CAITSKLAGGEQYF. In DNA, the CDR3 is TGTGCCATCACCTCTAAACTAGCGGGAGGCGAGCAGTACTTC.